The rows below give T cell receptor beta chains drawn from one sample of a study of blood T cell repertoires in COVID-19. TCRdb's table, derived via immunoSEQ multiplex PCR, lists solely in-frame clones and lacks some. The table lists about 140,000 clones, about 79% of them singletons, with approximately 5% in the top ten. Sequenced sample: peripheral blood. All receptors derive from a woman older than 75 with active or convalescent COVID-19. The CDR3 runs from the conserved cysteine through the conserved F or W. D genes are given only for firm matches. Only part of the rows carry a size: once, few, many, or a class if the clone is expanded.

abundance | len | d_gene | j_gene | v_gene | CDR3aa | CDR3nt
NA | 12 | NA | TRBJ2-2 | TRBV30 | CAWSVRSGELFF | TGTGCCTGGAGTGTACGGTCCGGGGAGCTGTTTTTT
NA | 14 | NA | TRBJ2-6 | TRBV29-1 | CSVSPDSGANVLTF | TGCAGCGTTTCGCCAGACTCTGGGGCCAACGTCCTGACTTTC
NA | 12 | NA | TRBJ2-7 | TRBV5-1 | CASSSQGYEQYF | TGCGCCAGCAGCTCACAGGGCTACGAGCAGTACTTC
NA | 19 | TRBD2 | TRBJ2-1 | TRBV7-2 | CASSLAIGGALFAYNEQFF | TGTGCCAGCAGCTTAGCAATCGGGGGGGCCTTATTCGCCTACAATGAGCAGTTCTTC
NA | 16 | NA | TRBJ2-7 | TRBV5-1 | CASSLSLRYRGYEQYF | TGCGCCAGCAGCTTGAGCTTACGGTACCGGGGCTACGAGCAGTACTTC
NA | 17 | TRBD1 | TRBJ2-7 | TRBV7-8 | CASSLGTGTGTSYEQYF | TGTGCCAGCAGCTTGGGGACCGGGACAGGGACTTCCTACGAGCAGTACTTC
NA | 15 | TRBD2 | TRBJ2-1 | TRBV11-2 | CASSRLAGGRSEQFF | TGTGCCAGCAGCCGACTAGCGGGGGGGCGTAGTGAGCAGTTCTTC
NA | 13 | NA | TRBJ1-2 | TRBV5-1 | CASSLAGPGGYTF | TGCGCCAGCAGCTTGGCAGGTCCTGGGGGCTACACCTTC
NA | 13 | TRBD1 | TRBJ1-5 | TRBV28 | CASSPTGVQPQHF | TGTGCCAGCAGCCCCACAGGGGTCCAGCCCCAGCATTTT
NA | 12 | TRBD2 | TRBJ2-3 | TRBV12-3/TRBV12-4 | CASSLSGGTQYF | TGTGCCAGCAGTTTATCGGGGGGTACGCAGTATTTT
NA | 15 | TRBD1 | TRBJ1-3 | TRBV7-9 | CASSLALVRGDTIYF | TGTGCCAGCAGCTTAGCGCTGGTCAGGGGGGACACCATATATTTT
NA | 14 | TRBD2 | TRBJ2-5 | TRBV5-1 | CASRRGGPQETQYF | TGCGCCAGCAGACGCGGGGGTCCCCAAGAGACCCAGTACTTC
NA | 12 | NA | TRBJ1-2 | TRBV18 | CASSPNGYGYTF | TGTGCCAGCTCACCTAACGGGTATGGCTACACCTTC
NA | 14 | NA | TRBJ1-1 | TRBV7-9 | CASSLGTPNTEAFF | TGTGCCAGCAGCCTCGGGACACCGAACACTGAAGCTTTCTTT
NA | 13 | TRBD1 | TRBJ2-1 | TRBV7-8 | CASSVTGAGEQFF | TGTGCCAGCAGCGTAACAGGGGCTGGTGAGCAGTTCTTC
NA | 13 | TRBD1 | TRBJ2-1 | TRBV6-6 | CASSYLTGREQFF | TGTGCCAGCAGTTACTTGACAGGGCGTGAGCAGTTCTTC
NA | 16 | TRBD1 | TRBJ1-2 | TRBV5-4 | CASSPPGQGALYGYTF | TGTGCCAGCAGCCCCCCGGGACAGGGGGCTCTCTATGGCTACACCTTC
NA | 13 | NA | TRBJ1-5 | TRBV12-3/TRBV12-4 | CASSYRRNQPQHF | TGTGCCAGCAGCTATAGAAGAAATCAGCCCCAGCATTTT
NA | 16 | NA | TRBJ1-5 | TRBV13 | CASSRRTAGDGQPQHF | TGTGCCAGCAGCCGAAGAACGGCAGGGGATGGTCAGCCCCAGCATTTT
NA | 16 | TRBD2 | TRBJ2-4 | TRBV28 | CASSLGGGAGKNIQYF | TGTGCCAGCAGTTTGGGCGGGGGGGCCGGCAAAAACATTCAGTACTTC
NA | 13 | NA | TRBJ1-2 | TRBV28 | CASRTGGYYGYTF | TGTGCCAGCAGGACAGGAGGATACTATGGCTACACCTTC
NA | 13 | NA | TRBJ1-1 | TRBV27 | CASSFWGATEAFF | TGTGCCAGCAGTTTCTGGGGCGCGACTGAAGCTTTCTTT
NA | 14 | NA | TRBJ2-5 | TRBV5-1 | CASSLEAGQETQYF | TGCGCCAGCAGCTTGGAGGCGGGCCAAGAGACCCAGTACTTC
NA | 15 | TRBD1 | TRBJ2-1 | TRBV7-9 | CASSRQGAVGNEQFF | TGTGCCAGCAGCCGACAGGGGGCCGTTGGCAATGAGCAGTTCTTC
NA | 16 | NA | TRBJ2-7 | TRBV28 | CASSFTGTSEGNEQYF | TGTGCCAGCAGTTTTACCGGGACAAGCGAGGGAAACGAGCAGTACTTC
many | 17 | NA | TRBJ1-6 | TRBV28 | CASSLFPSFTDNSPLHF | TGTGCCAGCAGTTTATTTCCTTCTTTTACAGATAATTCACCCCTCCACTTT
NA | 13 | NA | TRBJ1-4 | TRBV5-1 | CASRDSEREKLFF | TGCGCCAGCCGGGACTCCGAGCGGGAAAAACTGTTTTTT
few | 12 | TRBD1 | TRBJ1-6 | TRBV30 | CASQTGDSPLHF | TGTGCCTCGCAGACAGGGGATTCACCCCTCCACTTT
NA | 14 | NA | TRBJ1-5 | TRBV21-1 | CANLTQGGNQPQHF | TGTGCCAACCTAACTCAGGGGGGCAATCAGCCCCAGCATTTT
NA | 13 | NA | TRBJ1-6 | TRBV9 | CASSAGENSPLHF | TGTGCCAGCAGCGCGGGGGAGAATTCACCCCTCCACTTT
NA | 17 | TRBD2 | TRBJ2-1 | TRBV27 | CASSLGAGLASTNEQFF | TGTGCCAGTAGTTTGGGCGCGGGACTAGCGTCTACCAATGAGCAGTTCTTC
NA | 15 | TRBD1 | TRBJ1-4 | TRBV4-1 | CASSQDGTGREKLFF | TGCGCCAGCAGCCAAGACGGGACAGGCCGTGAAAAACTGTTTTTT
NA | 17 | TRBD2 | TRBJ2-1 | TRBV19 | CASSIVRAAGGPGEQFF | TGTGCCAGTAGTATAGTTCGGGCTGCGGGGGGTCCCGGTGAGCAGTTCTTC
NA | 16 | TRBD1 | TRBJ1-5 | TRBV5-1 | CASSLGGGKGNQPQHF | TGCGCCAGCAGCTTGGGAGGGGGCAAAGGCAATCAGCCCCAGCATTTT
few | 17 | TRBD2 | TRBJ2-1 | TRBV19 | CASSGTSGASSYNEQFF | TGTGCCAGTAGTGGGACTAGCGGGGCTAGCTCCTACAATGAGCAGTTCTTC
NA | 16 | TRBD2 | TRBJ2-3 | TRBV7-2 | CASSLGSSGGSYTQYF | TGTGCCAGCAGCTTAGGTTCTAGCGGGGGTTCGTATACGCAGTATTTT
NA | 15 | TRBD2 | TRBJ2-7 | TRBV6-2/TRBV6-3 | CASSSASGVWGEQYF | TGTGCCAGCAGTTCCGCTAGCGGGGTATGGGGCGAGCAGTACTTC
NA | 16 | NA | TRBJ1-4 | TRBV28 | CASSSPAGATNEKLFF | TGTGCCAGCAGTTCCCCGGCAGGGGCTACTAATGAAAAACTGTTTTTT
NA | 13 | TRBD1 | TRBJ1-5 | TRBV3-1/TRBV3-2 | CASSGTGNQPQHF | TGTGCCAGCAGCGGGACAGGGAACCAGCCCCAGCATTTT
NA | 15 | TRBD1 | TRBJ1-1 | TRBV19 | CASRGQGWIDTEAFF | TGTGCCAGTAGGGGACAGGGGTGGATCGACACTGAAGCTTTCTTT
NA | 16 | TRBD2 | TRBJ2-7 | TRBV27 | CASSFWRGDLSYEQYF | TGTGCCAGCAGTTTTTGGCGGGGGGACCTCTCCTACGAGCAGTACTTC
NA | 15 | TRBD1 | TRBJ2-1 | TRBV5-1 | CASSLSGTGRNEQFF | TGCGCCAGCAGCTTGTCCGGGACAGGGCGGAATGAGCAGTTCTTC
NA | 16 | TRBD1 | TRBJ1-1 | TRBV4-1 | CASSQEDRVRGTEAFF | TGCGCCAGCAGCCAAGAAGACAGGGTGCGAGGCACTGAAGCTTTCTTT
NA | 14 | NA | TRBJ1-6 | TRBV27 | CASSPGLAGSPLHF | TGTGCCAGCAGTCCTGGACTAGCCGGCTCACCCCTCCACTTT
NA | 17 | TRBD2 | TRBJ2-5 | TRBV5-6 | CASSLSASGGYQETQYF | TGTGCCAGCAGCTTGTCGGCTAGCGGGGGCTACCAAGAGACCCAGTACTTC
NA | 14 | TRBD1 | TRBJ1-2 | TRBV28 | CASSFGDRTYGYTF | TGTGCCAGCAGTTTTGGGGACAGGACCTATGGCTACACCTTC
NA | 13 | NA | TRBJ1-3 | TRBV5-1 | CASSPFSGNTIYF | TGCGCCAGCAGCCCATTCTCTGGAAACACCATATATTTT
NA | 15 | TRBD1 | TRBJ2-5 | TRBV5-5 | CASSGQTGGWETQYF | TGTGCCAGCAGCGGTCAGACAGGGGGCTGGGAGACCCAGTACTTC
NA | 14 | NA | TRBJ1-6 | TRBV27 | CASSLRGINSPLHF | TGTGCCAGCAGTTTACGGGGGATCAATTCACCCCTCCACTTT
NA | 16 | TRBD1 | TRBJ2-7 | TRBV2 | CASSVITTGIGYEQYF | TGTGCCAGCAGTGTAATTACGACAGGGATTGGCTACGAGCAGTACTTC
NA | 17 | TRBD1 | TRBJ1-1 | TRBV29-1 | CSVEDGQGGFSSAEAFF | TGCAGCGTTGAAGACGGACAGGGAGGTTTTAGTTCGGCTGAAGCTTTCTTT